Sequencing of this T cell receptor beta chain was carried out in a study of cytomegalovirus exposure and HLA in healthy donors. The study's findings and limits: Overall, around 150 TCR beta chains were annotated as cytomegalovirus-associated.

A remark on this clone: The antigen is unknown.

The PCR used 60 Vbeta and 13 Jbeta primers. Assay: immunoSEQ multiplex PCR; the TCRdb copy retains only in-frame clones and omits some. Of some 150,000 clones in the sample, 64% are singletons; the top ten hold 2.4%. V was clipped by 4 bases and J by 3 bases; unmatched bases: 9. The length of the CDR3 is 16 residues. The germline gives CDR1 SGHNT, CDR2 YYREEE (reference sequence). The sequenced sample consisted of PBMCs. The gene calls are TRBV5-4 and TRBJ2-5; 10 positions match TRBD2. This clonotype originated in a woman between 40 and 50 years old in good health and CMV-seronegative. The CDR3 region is CASSPWTSGSKETQYF. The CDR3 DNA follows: TGTGCCAGCAGCCCCTGGACTAGCGGCTCGAAAGAGACCCAGTACTTC.